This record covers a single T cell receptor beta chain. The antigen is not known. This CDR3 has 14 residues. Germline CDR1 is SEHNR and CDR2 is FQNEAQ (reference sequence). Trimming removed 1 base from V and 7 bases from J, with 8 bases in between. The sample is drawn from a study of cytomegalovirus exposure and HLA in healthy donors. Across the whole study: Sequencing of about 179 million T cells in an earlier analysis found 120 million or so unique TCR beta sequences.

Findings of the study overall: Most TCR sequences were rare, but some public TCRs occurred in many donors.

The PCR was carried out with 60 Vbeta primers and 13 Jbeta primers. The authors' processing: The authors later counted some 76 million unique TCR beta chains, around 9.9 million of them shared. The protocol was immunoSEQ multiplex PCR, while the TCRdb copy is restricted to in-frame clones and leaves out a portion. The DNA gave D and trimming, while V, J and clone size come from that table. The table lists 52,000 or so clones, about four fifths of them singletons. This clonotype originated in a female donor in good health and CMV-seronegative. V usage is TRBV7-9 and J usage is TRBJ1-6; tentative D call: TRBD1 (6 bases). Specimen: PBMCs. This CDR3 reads CASSLVQGNSPLHF. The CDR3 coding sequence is TGTGCCAGCAGCTTAGTACAGGGCAATTCACCCCTCCACTTT.